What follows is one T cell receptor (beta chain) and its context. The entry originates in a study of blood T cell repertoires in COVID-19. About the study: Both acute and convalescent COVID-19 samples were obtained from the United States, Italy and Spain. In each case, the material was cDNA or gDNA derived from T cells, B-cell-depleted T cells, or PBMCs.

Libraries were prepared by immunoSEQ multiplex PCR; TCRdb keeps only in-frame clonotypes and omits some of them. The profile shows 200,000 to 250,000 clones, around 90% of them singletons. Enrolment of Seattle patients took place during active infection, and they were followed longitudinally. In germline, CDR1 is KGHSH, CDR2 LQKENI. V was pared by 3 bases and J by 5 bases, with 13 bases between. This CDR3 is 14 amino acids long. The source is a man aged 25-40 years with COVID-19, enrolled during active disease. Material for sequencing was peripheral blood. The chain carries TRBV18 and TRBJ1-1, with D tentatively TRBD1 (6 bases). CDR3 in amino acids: CASSPAGETTEAFF. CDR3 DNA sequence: TGTGCCAGCTCACCCGCAGGGGAGACAACTGAAGCTTTCTTT.